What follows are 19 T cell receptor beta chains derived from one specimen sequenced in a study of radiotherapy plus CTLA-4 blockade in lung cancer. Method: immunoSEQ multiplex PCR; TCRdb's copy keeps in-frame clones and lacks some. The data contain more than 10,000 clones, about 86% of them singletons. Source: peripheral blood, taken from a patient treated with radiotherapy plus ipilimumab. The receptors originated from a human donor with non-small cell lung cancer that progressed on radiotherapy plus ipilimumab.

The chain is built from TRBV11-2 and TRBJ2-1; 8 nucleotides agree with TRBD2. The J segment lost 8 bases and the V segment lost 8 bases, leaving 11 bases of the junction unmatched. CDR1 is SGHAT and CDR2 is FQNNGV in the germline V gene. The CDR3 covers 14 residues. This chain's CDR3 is CASRAGARGYEQFF. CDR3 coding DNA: TGTGCCAGCCGAGCGGGGGCCCGGGGGTATGAGCAGTTCTTC. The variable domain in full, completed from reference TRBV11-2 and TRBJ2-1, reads EAGVAQSPRYKIIEKRQSVAFWCNPISGHATLYWYQQILGQGPKLLIQFQNNGVVDDSQLPKDRFSAERLKGVDSTLKIQPAKLEDSAVYLCASRAGARGYEQFFGPGTRLTVL.

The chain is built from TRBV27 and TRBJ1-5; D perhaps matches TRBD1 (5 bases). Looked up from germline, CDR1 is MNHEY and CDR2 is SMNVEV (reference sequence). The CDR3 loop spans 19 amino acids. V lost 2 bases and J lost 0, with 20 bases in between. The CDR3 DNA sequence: TGTGCCAGCAGTTTAACAGGTGCGAACCTTATCTATAGCAATCAGCCCCAGCATTTT. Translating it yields CASSLTGANLIYSNQPQHF.

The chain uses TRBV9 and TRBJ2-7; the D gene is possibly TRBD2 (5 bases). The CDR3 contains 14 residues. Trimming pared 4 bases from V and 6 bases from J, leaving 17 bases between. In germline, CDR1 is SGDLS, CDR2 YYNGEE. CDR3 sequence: CASSPRTGTREQYF. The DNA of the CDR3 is TGTGCCAGCAGCCCGAGGACGGGAACGCGCGAGCAGTACTTC.

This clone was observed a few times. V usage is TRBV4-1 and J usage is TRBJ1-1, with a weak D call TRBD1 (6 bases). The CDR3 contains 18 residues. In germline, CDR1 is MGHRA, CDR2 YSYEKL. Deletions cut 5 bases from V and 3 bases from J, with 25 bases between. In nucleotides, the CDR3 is TGCGCCAGCAGCACCCTGTTTGGGACCCGAAAGGGGGACACTGAAGCTTTCTTT. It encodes CASSTLFGTRKGDTEAFF.

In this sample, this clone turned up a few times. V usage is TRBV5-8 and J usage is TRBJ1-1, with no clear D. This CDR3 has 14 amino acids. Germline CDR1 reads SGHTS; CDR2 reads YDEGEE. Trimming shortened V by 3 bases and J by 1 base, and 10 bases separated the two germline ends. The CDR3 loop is CASSSGRRNTEAFF. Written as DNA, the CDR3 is TGTGCCAGCAGCTCCGGACGGCGGAACACTGAAGCTTTCTTT.

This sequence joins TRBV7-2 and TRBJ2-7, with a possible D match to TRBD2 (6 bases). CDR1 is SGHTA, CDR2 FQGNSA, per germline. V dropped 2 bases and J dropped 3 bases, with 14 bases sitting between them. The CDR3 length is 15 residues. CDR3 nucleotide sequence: TGTGCCAGCAGCTTATTGGGCGGGGTTGTCTACGAGCAGTACTTC. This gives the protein CASSLLGGVVYEQYF.

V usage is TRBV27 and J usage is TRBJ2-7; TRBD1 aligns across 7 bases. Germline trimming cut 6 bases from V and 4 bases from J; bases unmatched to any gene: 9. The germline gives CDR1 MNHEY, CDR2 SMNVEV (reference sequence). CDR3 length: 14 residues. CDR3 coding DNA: TGTGCCAGCAGAGATAGGAAGGGGGCGTACGAGCAGTACTTC. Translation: CASRDRKGAYEQYF.

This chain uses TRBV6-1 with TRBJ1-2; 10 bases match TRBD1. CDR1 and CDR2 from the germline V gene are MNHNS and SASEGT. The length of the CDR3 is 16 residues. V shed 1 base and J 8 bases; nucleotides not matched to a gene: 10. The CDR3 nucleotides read TGTGCCAGCAGTGAAGACCCCCGGGGACAGGGGTTCGGCTACACCTTC. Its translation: CASSEDPRGQGFGYTF.

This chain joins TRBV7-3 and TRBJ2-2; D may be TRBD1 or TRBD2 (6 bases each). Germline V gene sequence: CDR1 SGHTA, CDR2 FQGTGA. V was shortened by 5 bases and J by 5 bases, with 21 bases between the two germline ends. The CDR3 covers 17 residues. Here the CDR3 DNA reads TGTGCCAGCAGCCCCCTGCTCGCCGGGGGCGGGACCGGGGAGCTGTTTTTT. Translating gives CASSPLLAGGGTGELFF. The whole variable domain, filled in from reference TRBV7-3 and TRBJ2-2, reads GAGVSQTPSNKVTEKGKYVELRCDPISGHTALYWYRQSLGQGPEFLIYFQGTGAADDSGLPNDRFFAVRPEGSVSTLKIQRTERGDSAVYLCASSPLLAGGGTGELFFGEGSRLTVL.

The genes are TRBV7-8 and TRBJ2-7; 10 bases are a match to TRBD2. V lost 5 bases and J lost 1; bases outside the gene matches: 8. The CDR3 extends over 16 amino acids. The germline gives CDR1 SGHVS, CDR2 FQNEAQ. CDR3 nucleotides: TGTGCCAGCAGCCCCCGACTAGCGGGTGTGTCCTACGAGCAGTACTTC. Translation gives CASSPRLAGVSYEQYF.

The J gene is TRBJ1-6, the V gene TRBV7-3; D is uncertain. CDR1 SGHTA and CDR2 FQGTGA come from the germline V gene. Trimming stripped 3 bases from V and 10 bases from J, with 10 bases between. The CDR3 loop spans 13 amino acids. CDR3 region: CASSFGDSSPLHF. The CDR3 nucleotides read TGTGCCAGCAGCTTCGGGGATAGCTCACCCCTCCACTTT.

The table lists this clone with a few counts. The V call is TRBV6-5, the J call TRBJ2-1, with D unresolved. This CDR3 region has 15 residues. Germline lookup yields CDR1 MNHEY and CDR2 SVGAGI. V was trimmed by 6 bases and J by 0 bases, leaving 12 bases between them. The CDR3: CASRKDGSSYNEQFF. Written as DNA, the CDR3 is TGTGCCAGCAGAAAAGACGGAAGCTCCTACAATGAGCAGTTCTTC.

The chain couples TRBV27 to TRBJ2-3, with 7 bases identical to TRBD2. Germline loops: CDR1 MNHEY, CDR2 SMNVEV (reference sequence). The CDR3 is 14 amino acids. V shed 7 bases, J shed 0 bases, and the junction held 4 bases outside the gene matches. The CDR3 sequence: CASKRRGSTDTQYF. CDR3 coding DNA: TGTGCCAGCAAGAGGCGGGGGAGCACAGATACGCAGTATTTT.

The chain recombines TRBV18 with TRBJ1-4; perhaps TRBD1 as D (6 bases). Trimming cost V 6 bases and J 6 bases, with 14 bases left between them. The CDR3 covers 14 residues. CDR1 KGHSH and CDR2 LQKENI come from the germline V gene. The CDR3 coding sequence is TGTGCCAGCTCTCCGGGGGCAGGGGATGAAAAACTGTTTTTT. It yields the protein CASSPGAGDEKLFF.

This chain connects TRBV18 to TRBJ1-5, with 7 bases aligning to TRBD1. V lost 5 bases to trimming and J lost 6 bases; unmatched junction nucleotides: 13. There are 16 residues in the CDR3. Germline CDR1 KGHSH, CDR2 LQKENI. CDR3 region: CASSAGTAPGGQPQHF. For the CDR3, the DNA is TGTGCCAGCTCAGCGGGGACAGCCCCAGGTGGTCAGCCCCAGCATTTT. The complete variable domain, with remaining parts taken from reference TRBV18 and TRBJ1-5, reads NAGVMQNPRHLVRRRGQEARLRCSPMKGHSHVYWYRQLPEEGLKFMVYLQKENIIDESGMPKERFSAEFPKEGPSILRIQQVVRGDSAAYFCASSAGTAPGGQPQHFGDGTRLSIL.

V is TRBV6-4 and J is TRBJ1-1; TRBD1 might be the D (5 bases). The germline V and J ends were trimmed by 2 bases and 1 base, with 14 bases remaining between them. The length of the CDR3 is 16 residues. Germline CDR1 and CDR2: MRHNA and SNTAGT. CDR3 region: CASSDPGDGRNTEAFF. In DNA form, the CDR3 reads TGTGCCAGCAGTGACCCGGGGGACGGAAGGAACACTGAAGCTTTCTTT.

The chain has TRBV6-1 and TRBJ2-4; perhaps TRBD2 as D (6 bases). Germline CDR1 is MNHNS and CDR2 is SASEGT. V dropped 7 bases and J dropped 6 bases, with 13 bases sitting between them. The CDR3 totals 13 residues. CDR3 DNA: TGTGCCAGCACCTCGGCGGGGATAAACATTCAGTACTTC. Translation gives CASTSAGINIQYF.

The CDR3 protein is CASSYVHEQYF. CDR3 nucleotide sequence: TGTGCCAGCAGTTACGTTCACGAGCAGTACTTC. The rearrangement uses TRBV6-5 and TRBJ2-7, with D unclear. The CDR3 sequence is 11 residues long. The ends were cut back, 2 bases at V and 5 bases at J, with 4 bases in the middle. Germline CDR1 reads MNHEY; CDR2 reads SVGAGI.

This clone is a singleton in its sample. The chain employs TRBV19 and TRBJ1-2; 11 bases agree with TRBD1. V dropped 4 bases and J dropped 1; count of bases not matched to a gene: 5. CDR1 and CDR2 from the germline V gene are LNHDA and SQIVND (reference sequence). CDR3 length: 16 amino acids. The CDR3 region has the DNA TGTGCCAGTAGTACACCGGGACAGGGGGTTAACTATGGCTACACCTTC. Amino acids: CASSTPGQGVNYGYTF.